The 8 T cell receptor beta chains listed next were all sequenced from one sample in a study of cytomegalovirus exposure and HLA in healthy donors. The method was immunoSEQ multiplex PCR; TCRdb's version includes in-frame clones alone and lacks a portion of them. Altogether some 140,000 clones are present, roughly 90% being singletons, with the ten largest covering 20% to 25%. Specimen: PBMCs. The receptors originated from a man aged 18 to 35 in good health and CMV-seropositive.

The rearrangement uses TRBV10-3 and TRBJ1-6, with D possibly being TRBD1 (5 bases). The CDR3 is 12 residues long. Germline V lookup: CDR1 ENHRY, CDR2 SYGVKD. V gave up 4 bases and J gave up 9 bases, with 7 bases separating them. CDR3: CAISGTGSPLHF. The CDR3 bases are TGTGCCATCAGTGGCACAGGTTCACCCCTCCACTTT.

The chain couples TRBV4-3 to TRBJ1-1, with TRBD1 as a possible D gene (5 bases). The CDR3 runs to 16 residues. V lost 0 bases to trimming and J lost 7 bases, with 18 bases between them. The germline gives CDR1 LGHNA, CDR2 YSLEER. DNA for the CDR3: TGCGCCAGCAGCCAAGAATCCGGCGGGGGGTTCGGTGAAGCTTTCTTT. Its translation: CASSQESGGGFGEAFF.

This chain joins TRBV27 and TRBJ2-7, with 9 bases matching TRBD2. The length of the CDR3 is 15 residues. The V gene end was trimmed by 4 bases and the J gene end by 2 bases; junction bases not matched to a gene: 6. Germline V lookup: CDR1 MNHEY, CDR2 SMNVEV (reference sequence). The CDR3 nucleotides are TGTGCCAGCAGTTCGGGACTAGCAGTAACCTACGAGCAGTACTTC. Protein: CASSSGLAVTYEQYF.

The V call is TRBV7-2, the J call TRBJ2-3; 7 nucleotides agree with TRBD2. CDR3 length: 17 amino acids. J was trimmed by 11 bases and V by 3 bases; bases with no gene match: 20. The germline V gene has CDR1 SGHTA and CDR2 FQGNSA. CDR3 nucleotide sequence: TGTGCCAGCAGCTTGATGGGTGGGACTACGCTAGCAGAAGGGCAGTATTTT. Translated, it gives CASSLMGGTTLAEGQYF.

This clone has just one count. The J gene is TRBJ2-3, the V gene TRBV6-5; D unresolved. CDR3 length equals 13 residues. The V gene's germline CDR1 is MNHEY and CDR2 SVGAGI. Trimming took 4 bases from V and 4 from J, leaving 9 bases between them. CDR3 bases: TGTGCCAGCAGTTCCCATCTAGCAGATACGCAGTATTTT. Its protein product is CASSSHLADTQYF.

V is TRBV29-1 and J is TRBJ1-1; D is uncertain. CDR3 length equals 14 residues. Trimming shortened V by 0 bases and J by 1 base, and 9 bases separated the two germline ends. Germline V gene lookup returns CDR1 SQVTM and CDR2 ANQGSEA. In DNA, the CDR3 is TGCAGCGTTGAAGATGTCGACTGGAACACTGAAGCTTTCTTT. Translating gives CSVEDVDWNTEAFF. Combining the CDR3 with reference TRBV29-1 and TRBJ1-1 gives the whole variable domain SAVISQKPSRDICQRGTSLTIQCQVDSQVTMMFWYRQQPGQSLTLIATANQGSEATYESGFVIDKFPISRPNLTFSTLTVSNMSPEDSSIYLCSVEDVDWNTEAFFGQGTRLTVV.

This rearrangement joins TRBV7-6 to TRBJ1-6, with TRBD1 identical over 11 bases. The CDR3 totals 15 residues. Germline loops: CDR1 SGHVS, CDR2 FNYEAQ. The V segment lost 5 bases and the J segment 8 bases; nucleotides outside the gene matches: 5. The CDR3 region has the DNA TGTGCCAGCAGCACGGGGACAGGGGGGTATTCACCCCTCCACTTT. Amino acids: CASSTGTGGYSPLHF.

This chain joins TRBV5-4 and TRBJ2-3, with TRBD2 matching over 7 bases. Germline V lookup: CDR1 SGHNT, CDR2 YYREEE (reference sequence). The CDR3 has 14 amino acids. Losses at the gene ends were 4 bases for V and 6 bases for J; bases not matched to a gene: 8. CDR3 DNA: TGTGCCAGCAGCGAAGGACTAGGAGCGGATACGCAGTATTTT. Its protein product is CASSEGLGADTQYF.